The TCR beta chain under discussion was sequenced for a study of response to subunit inactivated influenza vaccine. Study-wide findings and caveats: The study's authors posited that every seasonal influenza vaccination enlists few new T cells.

TCRdb ran MiXCR on the RT-PCR reads and lists one entry per CDR3 protein. The profile shows around 710,000 distinct CDR3 sequences, approximately 15% of them singletons. The germline CDR1 and CDR2 sequences are LNHNV and YYDKDF (reference sequence). The length of the CDR3 is 13 residues. Trimming took off 6 bases at V and 4 bases at J, with 10 bases between the two ends. This clonotype was recorded at least ten times. Its antigen remains unidentified. Source: PBMCs from blood, taken less than 15 days before vaccination. The clonotype was recovered from a man between 50 and 59 years old who received an inactivated influenza vaccine. The chain uses TRBV15 and TRBJ1-5; tentatively, D is TRBD1 (6 bases). The chain's CDR3 is CATSSQGNQPQHF. Here the CDR3 DNA reads TGTGCCACCAGTTCCCAGGGGAATCAGCCCCAGCATTTT.